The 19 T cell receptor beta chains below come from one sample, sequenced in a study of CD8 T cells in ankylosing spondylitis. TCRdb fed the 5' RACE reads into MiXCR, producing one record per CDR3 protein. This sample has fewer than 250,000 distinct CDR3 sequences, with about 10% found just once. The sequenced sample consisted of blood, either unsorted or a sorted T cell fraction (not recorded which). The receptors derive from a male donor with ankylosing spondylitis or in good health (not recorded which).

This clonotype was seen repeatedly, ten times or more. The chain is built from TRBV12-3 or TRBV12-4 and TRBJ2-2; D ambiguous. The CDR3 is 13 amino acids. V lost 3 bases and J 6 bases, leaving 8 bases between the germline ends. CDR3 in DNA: TGTGCCAGCAGTTTTCAACCGTCCGGGGAGCTGTTTTTT. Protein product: CASSFQPSGELFF.

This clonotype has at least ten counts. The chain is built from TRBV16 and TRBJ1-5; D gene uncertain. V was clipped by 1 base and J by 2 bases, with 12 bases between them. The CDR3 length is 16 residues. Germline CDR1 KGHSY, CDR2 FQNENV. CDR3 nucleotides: TGTGCCAGCAGCCAATTTGCAGGTGACGGCAATCAGCCCCAGCATTTT. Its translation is CASSQFAGDGNQPQHF.

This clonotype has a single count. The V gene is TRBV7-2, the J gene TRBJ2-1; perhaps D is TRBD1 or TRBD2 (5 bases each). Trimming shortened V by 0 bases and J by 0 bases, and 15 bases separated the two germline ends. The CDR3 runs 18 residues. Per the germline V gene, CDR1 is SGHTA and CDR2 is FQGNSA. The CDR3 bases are TGTGCCAGCAGCTTAGCGCGAGTAAAGGGGAGCTCCTACAATGAGCAGTTCTTC. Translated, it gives CASSLARVKGSSYNEQFF.

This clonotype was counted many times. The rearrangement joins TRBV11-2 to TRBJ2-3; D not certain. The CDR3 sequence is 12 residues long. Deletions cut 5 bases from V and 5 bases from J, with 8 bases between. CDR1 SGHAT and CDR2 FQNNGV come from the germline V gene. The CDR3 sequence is CASSQNRDTQYF. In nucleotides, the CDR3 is TGTGCCAGCAGCCAGAACAGAGATACGCAGTATTTT.

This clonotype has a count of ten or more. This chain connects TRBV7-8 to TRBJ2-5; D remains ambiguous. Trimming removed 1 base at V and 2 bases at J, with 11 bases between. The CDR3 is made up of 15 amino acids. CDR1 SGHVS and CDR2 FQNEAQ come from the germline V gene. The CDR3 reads CASSLGSASQETQYF. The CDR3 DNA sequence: TGTGCCAGCAGCTTAGGGTCGGCCAGTCAAGAGACCCAGTACTTC.

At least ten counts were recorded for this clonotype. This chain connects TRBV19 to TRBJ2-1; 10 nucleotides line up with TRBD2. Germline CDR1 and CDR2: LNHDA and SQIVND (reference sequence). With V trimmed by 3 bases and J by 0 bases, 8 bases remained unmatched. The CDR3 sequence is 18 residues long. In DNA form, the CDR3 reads TGTGCCAGTAGTATGGGGTCTAGCGGGAGTAGCTCCTACAATGAGCAGTTCTTC. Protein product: CASSMGSSGSSSYNEQFF.

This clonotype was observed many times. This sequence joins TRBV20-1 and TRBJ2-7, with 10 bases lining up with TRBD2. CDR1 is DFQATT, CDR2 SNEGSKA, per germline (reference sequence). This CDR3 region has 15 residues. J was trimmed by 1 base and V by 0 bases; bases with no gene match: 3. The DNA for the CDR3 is TGCAGTGCTAGAGATCTACTAGCGGGGTCCTACGAGCAGTACTTC. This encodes CSARDLLAGSYEQYF.

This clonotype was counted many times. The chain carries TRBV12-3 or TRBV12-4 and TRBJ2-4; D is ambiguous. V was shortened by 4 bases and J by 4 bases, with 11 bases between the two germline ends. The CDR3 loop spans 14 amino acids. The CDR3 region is CASSSPSLKNIQYF. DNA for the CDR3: TGTGCCAGCAGTTCCCCCAGCTTAAAAAACATTCAGTACTTC.

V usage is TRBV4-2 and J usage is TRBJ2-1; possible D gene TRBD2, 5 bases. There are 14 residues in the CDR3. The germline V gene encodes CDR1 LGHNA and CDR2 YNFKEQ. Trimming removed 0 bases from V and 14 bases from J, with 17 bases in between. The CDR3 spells CASSQEPLAAEEFF. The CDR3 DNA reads TGTGCCAGCAGCCAAGAACCCCTAGCCGCAGAGGAGTTCTTC.

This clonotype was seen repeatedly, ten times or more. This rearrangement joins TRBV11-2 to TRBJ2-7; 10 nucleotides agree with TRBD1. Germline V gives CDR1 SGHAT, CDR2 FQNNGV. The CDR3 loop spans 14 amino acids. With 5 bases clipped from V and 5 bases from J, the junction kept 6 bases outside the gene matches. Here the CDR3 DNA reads TGTGCCAGCAGCCATGGGACAGGGGCGAACGAGCAGTACTTC. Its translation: CASSHGTGANEQYF.

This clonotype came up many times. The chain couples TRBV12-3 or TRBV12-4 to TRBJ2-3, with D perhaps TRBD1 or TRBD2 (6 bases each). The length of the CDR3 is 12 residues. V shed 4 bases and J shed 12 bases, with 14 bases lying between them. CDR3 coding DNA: TGTGCCAGCAGTTGGGGGGCCCAAGCACAGTATTTT. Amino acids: CASSWGAQAQYF.

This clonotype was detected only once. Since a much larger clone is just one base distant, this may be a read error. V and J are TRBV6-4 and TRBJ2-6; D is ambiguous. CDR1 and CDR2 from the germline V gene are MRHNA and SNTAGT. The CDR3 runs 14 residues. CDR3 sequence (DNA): TGTGCCAGCAGTGACAGCTCTGGGGTCAACGTCCTGACTTTC. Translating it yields CASSDSSGVNVLTF.

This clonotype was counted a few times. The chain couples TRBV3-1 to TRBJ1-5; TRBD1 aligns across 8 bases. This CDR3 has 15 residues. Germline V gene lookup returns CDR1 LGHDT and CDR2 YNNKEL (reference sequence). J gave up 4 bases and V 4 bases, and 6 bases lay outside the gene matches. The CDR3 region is CASSPTDRGNQPQHF. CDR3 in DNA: TGTGCCAGCAGCCCTACCGACAGGGGAAATCAGCCCCAGCATTTT.

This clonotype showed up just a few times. CDR3 coding DNA: TGCGCCAGCAGCCAAGAAGCGCGGGTGAACTATGGCTACACCTTC. Translating it yields CASSQEARVNYGYTF. V gene TRBV4-1 combines with J gene TRBJ1-2; D gene unclear. The germline gives CDR1 MGHRA, CDR2 YSYEKL. V lost 0 bases to trimming and J lost 2 bases, with 10 bases between them. The CDR3 extends over 15 amino acids.

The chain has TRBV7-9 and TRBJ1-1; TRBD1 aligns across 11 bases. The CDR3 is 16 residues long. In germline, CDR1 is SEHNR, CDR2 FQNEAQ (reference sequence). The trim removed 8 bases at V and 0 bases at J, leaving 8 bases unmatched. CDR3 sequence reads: CASRTGTGGLNTEAFF. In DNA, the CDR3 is TGTGCCAGCCGGACCGGGACAGGGGGTTTGAACACTGAAGCTTTCTTT.

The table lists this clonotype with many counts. This chain's CDR3 is CASSLALGLETNEQFF. In DNA, the CDR3 is TGTGCCAGCAGCTTAGCGTTGGGACTAGAGACCAATGAGCAGTTCTTC. The V call is TRBV7-7, the J call TRBJ2-1; TRBD2 aligns across 8 bases. The CDR3 is 16 amino acids. In germline, CDR1 is SSHAT, CDR2 FNYEAQ (reference sequence). V trimming: 0 bases; J trimming: 6 bases; junction bases outside the gene matches: 7.

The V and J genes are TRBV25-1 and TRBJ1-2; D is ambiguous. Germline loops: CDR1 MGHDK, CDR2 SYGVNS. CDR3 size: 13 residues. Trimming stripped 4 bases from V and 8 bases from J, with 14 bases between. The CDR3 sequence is CASSAREWTGYTF. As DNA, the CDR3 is TGTGCCAGCAGTGCTAGGGAGTGGACCGGCTACACCTTC.

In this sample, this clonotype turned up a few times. CDR3 coding DNA: TGCGCCAGCAGCCCCTGGGGGGGAAAAGGCACTGAAGCTTTCTTT. It yields the protein CASSPWGGKGTEAFF. The chain recombines TRBV5-1 with TRBJ1-1, with a tentative D call TRBD1 (5 bases). Germline V gene sequence: CDR1 SGHRS, CDR2 YFSETQ. With 4 bases removed from V and 4 bases from J, the gap between germline ends came to 17 bases. The CDR3 length is 15 residues.

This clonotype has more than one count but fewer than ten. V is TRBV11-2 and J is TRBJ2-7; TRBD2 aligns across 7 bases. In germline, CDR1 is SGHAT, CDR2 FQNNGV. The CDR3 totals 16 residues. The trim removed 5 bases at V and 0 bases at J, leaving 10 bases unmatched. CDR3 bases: TGTGCCAGCAGCCCCACTAGCGTATCGAGCTCCTACGAGCAGTACTTC. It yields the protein CASSPTSVSSSYEQYF.